This T cell receptor beta chain stems from a study of PD-1 blockade in classical Hodgkin lymphoma. Here immunoSEQ multiplex PCR was the method, and the copy in TCRdb shows in-frame clones only, minus some. The sample yields under 25,000 clones, about 78% seen once. Every patient had relapsed following autologous stem cell transplantation, and cohorts differed in brentuximab vedotin exposure. Concerning this clone: Its matching antigen is unknown.

The CDR3 covers 13 residues. The V gene end was trimmed by 5 bases and the J gene end by 4 bases; junction bases not matched to a gene: 3. The germline CDR1 and CDR2 sequences are SEHNR and FQNEAQ (reference sequence). Whole-study results and caveats: Patients who began taking nivolumab under 1 year after ASCT were left out. Complete responders' baseline diversity resembled that of newly diagnosed patients. Differences between repertoires have undefined causes, possibly disease activity or prior therapy.

The clonotype was recovered from a human donor with classical Hodgkin lymphoma. The starting material was peripheral blood mononuclear cells (PBMCs), obtained before the second cycle of nivolumab. The chain links TRBV7-9 to TRBJ1-1; 8 bases align to TRBD1. The CDR3 DNA reads TGTGCCAGCAGCAAAGACAGGGGCACTGAAGCTTTCTTT. Translation gives CASSKDRGTEAFF.